This T cell receptor (beta chain) emerged from a study of cytomegalovirus exposure and HLA in healthy donors. Across the study: Within an early data release were 80 million to 90 million unique TCRs drawn from HLA-typed donors. Study-level findings and limits: The likely explanation for a cluster of highly shared sequence variants was sequencing artifact.

60 Vbeta and 13 Jbeta primers were used in PCR. Sequencing was performed with immunoSEQ multiplex PCR; in TCRdb, only in-frame clones are kept and a portion is missing. Here the sample spans about 140,000 clones, roughly 80% being singletons. Notes on this clone: Antigen unknown.

The CDR3 contains 15 residues. Trimming removed 4 bases from V and 4 bases from J, with 14 bases in between. Germline CDR1 is SNHLY and CDR2 is FYNNEI. This TCR was recovered from a middle-aged man in good health and CMV-seronegative. Sample: PBMCs. The chain is built from TRBV2 and TRBJ2-4; D is unclear. In DNA form, the CDR3 reads TGTGCCAGCAGTGGGCAGCGCGTAGAGAAAAACATTCAGTACTTC. Protein product: CASSGQRVEKNIQYF.